This T cell receptor (beta chain) was retrieved from a study of blood T cell repertoires in COVID-19. Overall study context: From T cells, B-cell-depleted T cells, or PBMCs came the material, which was cDNA or gDNA.

No more than 2 weeks before study entry, exposed participants had met a case of COVID-19. Repertoires were generated with immunoSEQ multiplex PCR, while TCRdb's copy carries only in-frame clones and drops some. The table lists some 240,000 clones, 88% of them singletons. The CDR3 is made up of 16 amino acids. Per the germline V gene, CDR1 is LNHDA and CDR2 is SQIVND (reference sequence). V was trimmed by 1 base and J by 4 bases, leaving 13 bases between them. This chain joins TRBV19 and TRBJ1-4; D gene uncertain. The sample taken for sequencing was PBMCs or T cells enriched from blood (not recorded which). The source of this sequence is a woman between 40 and 55 years old who had been exposed to COVID-19. The CDR3 nucleotides are TGTGCCAGTAGTATAGGTTCGGGAGGAGGTAATGAAAAACTGTTTTTT. Its protein product is CASSIGSGGGNEKLFF.